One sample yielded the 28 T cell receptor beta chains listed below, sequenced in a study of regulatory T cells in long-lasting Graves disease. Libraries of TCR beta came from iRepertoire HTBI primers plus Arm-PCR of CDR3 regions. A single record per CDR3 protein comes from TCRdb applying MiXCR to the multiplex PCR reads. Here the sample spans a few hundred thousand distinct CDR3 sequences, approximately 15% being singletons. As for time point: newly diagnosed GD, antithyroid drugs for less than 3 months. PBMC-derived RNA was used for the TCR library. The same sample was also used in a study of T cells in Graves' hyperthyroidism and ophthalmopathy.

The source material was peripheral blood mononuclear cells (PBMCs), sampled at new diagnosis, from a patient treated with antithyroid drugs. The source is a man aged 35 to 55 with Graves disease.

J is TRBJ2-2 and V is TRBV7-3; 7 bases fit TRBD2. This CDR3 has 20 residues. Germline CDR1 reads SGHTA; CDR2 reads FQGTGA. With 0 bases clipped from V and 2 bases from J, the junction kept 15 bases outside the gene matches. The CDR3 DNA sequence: TGTGCCAGCAGCTTAACGTGGAAGCCAGACGGGACTATAAACACCGGGGAGCTGTTTTTT. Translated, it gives CASSLTWKPDGTINTGELFF.

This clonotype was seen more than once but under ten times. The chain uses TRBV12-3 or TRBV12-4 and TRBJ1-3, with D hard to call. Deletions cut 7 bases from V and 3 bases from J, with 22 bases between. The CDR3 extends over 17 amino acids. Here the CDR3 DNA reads TGTGCCAGCACCCCAAGATATAGTAGGGCGGTTGGAAACACCATATATTTT. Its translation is CASTPRYSRAVGNTIYF.

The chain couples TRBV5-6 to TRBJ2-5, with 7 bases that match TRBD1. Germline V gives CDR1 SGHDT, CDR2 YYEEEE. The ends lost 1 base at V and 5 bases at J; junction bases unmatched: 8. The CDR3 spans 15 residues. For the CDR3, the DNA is TGTGCCAGCAGCTTGTTACAGGGGTTTCAGGAGACCCAGTACTTC. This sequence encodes CASSLLQGFQETQYF.

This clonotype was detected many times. Here the CDR3 reads CASSFSQVNTEAFF. The CDR3, as DNA: TGCGCCAGCAGCTTCTCACAAGTGAACACTGAAGCTTTCTTT. The chain is built from TRBV5-1 and TRBJ1-1, with no clear D. Between the trimmed V and J ends, which lost 2 bases and 0 bases, there was a span of 8 bases. Germline loops: CDR1 SGHRS, CDR2 YFSETQ. The CDR3 contains 14 residues.

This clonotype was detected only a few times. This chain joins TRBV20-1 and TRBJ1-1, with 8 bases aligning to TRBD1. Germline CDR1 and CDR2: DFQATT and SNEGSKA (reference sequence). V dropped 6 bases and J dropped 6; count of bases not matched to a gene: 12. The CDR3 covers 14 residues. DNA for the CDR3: TGCAGTGCCTCGACTGGACAGGGCGCGGCTGAAGCTTTCTTT. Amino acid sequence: CSASTGQGAAEAFF.

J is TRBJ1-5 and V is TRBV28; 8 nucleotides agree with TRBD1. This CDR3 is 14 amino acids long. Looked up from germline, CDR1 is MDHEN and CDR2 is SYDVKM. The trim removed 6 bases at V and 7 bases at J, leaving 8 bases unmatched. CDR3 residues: CASRAPGGEQPQHF. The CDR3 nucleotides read TGTGCCAGCAGGGCGCCAGGGGGCGAACAGCCCCAGCATTTT. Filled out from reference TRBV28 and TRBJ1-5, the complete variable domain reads DVKVTQSSRYLVKRTGEKVFLECVQDMDHENMFWYRQDPGLGLRLIYFSYDVKMKEKGDIPEGYSVSREKKERFSLILESASTNQTSMYLCASRAPGGEQPQHFGDGTRLSIL.

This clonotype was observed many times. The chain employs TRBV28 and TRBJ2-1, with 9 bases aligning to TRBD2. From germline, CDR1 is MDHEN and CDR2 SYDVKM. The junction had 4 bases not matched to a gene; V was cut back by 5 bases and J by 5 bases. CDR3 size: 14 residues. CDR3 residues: CASSIPSGDNEQFF. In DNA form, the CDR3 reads TGTGCCAGCAGTATACCTAGCGGGGACAATGAGCAGTTCTTC.

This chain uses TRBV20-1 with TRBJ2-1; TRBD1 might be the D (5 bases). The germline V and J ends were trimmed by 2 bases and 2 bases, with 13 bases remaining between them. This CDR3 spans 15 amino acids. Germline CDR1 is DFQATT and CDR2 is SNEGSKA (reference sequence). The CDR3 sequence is CSARSRTSAYNEQFF. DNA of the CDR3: TGCAGTGCTAGATCCAGGACATCCGCCTACAATGAGCAGTTCTTC.

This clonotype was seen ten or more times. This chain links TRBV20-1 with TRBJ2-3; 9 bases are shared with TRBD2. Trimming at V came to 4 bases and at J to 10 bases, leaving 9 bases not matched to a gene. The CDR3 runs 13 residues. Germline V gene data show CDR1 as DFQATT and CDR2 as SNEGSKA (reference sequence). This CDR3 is CSAIAGGLAPQYF. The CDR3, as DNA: TGCAGTGCTATTGCGGGGGGGCTTGCTCCGCAGTATTTT.

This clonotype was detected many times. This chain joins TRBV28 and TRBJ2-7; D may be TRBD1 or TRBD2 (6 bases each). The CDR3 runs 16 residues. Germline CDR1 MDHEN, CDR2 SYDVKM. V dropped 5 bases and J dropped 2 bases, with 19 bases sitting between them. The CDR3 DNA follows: TGTGCCAGCAGTCGAACAGCAAGGGGGGCTCCCTACGAGCAGTACTTC. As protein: CASSRTARGAPYEQYF.

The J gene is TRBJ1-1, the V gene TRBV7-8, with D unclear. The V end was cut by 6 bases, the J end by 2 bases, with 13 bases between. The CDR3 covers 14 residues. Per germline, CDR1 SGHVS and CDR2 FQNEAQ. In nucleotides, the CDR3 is TGTGCCAGCAGTTCTTTTGGGATCAACACTGAAGCTTTCTTT. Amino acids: CASSSFGINTEAFF.

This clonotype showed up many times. The CDR3 spells CSKSQGGAYEQYF. DNA for the CDR3: TGCAGTAAATCTCAGGGGGGGGCCTACGAGCAGTACTTC. This chain connects TRBV20-1 to TRBJ2-7, with D tentatively TRBD1 or TRBD2 (7 bases each). V was clipped by 8 bases and J by 2 bases, with 16 bases between them. Germline V gives CDR1 DFQATT, CDR2 SNEGSKA (reference sequence). The CDR3 runs to 13 residues.

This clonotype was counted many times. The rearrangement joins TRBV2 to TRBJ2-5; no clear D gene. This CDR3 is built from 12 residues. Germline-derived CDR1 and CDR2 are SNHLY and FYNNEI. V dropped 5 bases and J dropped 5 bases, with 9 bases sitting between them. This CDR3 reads CASSHPRETQYF. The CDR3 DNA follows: TGTGCCAGCAGTCACCCTCGGGAGACCCAGTACTTC.

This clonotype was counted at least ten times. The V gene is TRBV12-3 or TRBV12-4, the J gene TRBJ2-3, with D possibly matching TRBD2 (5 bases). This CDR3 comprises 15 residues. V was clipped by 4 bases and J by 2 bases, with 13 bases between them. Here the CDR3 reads CASSSGVRDTDTQYF. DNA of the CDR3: TGTGCCAGCAGTTCTGGAGTTCGGGACACAGATACGCAGTATTTT.

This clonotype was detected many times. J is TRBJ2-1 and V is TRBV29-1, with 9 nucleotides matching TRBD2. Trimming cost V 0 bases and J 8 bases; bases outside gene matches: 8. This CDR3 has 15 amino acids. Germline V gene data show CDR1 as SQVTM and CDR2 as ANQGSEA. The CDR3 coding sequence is TGCAGCGTTGAAGATCCCGGCGGGGGGGCGGATGAGCAGTTCTTC. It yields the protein CSVEDPGGGADEQFF.

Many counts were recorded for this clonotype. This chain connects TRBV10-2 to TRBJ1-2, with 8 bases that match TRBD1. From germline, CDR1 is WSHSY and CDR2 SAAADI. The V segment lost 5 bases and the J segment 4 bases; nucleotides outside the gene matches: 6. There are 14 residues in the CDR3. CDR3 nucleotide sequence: TGCGCCAGCAGTCCTCAGGGGGCTGGCTATGGCTACACCTTC. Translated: CASSPQGAGYGYTF.

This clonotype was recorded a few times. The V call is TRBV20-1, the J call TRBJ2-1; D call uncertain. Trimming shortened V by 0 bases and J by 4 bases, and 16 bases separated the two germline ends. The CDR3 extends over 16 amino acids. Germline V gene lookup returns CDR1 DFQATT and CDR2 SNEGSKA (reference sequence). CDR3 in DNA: TGCAGTGCTAGAGACCCACGATCCGGCCAATACAATGAGCAGTTCTTC. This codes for CSARDPRSGQYNEQFF.

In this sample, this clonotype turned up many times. DNA for the CDR3: TGCAGCGCTATAGGTGACAGTTACAATGAGCAGTTCTTC. Its protein product is CSAIGDSYNEQFF. The chain uses TRBV29-1 and TRBJ2-1, with a possible D match to TRBD1 (5 bases). The CDR3 runs 13 residues. Trimming took off 7 bases at V and 4 bases at J, with 14 bases between the two ends. Germline assignment: CDR1 SQVTM and CDR2 ANQGSEA.

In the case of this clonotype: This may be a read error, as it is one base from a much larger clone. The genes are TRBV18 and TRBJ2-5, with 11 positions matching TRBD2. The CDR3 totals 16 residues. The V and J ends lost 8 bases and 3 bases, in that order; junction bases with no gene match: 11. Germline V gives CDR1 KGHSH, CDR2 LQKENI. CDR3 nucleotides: TGTGCCAGCCCACGGATACTAGCGGGGGCAAAAGAGACCCAGTACTTC. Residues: CASPRILAGAKETQYF. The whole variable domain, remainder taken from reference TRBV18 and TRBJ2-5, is NAGVMQNPRHLVRRRGQEARLRCSPMKGHSHVYWYRQLPEEGLKFMVYLQKENIIDESGMPKERFSAEFPKEGPSILRIQQVVRGDSAAYFCASPRILAGAKETQYFGPGTRLLVL.

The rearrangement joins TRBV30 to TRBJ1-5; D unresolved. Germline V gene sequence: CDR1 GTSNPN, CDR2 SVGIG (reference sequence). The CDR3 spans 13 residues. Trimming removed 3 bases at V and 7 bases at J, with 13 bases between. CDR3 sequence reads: CAWSAHVYQPQHF. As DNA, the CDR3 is TGTGCCTGGAGCGCCCATGTCTACCAGCCCCAGCATTTT.

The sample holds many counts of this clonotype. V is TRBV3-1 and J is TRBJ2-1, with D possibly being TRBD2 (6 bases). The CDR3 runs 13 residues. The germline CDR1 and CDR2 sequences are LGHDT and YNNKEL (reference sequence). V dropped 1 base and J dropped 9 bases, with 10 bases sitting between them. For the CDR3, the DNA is TGTGCCAGCAGCCAAGTGTTCGGGGGTGAGCAGTTCTTC. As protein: CASSQVFGGEQFF.

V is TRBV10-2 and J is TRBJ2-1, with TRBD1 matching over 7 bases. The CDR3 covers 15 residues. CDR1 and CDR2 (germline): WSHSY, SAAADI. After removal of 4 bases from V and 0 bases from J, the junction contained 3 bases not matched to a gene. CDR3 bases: TGCGCCAGCAGTGTCCGGGACAGCTCCTACAATGAGCAGTTCTTC. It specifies CASSVRDSSYNEQFF.

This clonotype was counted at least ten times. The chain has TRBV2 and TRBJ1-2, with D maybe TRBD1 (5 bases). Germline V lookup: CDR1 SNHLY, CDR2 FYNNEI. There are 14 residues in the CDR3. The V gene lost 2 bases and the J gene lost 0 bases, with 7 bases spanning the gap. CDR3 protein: CASSEMGANYGYTF. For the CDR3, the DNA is TGTGCCAGCAGTGAAATGGGGGCTAACTATGGCTACACCTTC.

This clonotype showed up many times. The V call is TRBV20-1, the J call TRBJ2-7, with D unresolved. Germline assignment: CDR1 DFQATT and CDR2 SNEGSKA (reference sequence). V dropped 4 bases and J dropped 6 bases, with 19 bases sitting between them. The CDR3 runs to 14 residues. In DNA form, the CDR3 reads TGCAGTGCTACCCTCGGTGTCGGAGCTGGCGAGCAGTACTTC. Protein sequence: CSATLGVGAGEQYF.

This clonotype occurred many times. The CDR3 here is CATSREMRKETQYF. DNA for the CDR3: TGTGCCACCAGCAGAGAGATGAGGAAAGAGACCCAGTACTTC. The chain uses TRBV15 and TRBJ2-5, with unresolved D. The germline gives CDR1 LNHNV, CDR2 YYDKDF (reference sequence). The CDR3 covers 14 residues. V was trimmed by 0 bases and J by 3 bases, leaving 8 bases between them.

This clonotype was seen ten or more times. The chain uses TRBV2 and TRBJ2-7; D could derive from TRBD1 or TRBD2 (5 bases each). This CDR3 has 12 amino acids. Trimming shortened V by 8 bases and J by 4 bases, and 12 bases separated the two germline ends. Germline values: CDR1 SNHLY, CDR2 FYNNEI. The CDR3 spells CASRDDTYEQYF. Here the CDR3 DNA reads TGTGCCAGCCGGGACGACACATACGAGCAGTACTTC.

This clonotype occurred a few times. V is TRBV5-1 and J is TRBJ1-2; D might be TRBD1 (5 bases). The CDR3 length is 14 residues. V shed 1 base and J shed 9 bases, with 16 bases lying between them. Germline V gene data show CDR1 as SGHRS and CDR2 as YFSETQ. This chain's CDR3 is CASSLTPGGDSYTF. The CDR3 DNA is TGCGCCAGCAGCTTGACCCCCGGGGGGGATAGCTACACCTTC. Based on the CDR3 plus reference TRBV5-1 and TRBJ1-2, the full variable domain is KAGVTQTPRYLIKTRGQQVTLSCSPISGHRSVSWYQQTPGQGLQFLFEYFSETQRNKGNFPGRFSGRQFSNSRSEMNVSTLELGDSALYLCASSLTPGGDSYTFGSGTRLTVV.

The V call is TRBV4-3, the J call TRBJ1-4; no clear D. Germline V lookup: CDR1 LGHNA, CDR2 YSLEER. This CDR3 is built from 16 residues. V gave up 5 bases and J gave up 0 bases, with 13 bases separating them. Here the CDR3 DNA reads TGCGCCAGCAGCTTACTCTTAGGTGCAACTAATGAAAAACTGTTTTTT. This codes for CASSLLLGATNEKLFF.